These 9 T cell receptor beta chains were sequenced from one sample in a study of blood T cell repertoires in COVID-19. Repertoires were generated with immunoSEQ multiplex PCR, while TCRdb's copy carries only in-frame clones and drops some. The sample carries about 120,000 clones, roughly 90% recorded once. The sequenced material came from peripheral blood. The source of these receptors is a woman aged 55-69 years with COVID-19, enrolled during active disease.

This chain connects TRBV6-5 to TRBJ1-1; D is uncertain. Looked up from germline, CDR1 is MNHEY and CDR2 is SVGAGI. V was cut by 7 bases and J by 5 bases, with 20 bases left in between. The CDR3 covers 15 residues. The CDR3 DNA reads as TGTGCCAGCACCCCAAATGGGCCCCTCGGAACTGAAGCTTTCTTT. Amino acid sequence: CASTPNGPLGTEAFF.

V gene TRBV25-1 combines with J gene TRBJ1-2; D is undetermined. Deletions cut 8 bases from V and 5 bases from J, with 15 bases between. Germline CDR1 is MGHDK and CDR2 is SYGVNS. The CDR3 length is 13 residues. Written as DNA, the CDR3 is TGTGCCAGCCGCGCTACAGTCGGATATGGCTACACCTTC. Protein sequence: CASRATVGYGYTF.

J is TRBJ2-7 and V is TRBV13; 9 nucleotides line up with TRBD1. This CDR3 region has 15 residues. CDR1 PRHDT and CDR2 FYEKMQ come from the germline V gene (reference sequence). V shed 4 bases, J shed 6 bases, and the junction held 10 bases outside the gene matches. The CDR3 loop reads CASSSSQTGGSEQYF. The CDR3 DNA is TGTGCCAGCAGCTCCTCTCAGACAGGGGGGTCCGAGCAGTACTTC.

CDR3 DNA: TGTGCCAGTAGTATATATGGCGGGGGAATCCAAGAGACCCAGTACTTC. The encoded protein is CASSIYGGGIQETQYF. The V and J genes are TRBV19 and TRBJ2-5; TRBD2 matches at 7 bases. Trimming at V came to 2 bases and at J to 1 base, leaving 7 bases not matched to a gene. Germline V gene lookup returns CDR1 LNHDA and CDR2 SQIVND (reference sequence). This CDR3 comprises 16 residues.

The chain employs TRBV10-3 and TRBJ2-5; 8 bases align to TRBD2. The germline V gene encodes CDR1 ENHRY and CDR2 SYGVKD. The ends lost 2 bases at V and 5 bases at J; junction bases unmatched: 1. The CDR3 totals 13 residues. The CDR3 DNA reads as TGTGCCATCAGTGAGGGACTAGCCGAGACCCAGTACTTC. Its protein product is CAISEGLAETQYF.

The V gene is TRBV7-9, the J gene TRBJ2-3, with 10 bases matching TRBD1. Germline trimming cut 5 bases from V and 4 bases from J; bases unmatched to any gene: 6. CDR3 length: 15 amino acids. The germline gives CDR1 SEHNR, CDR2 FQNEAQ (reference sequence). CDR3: CASSPVGQGSDTQYF. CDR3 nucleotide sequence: TGTGCCAGCAGCCCCGTGGGACAGGGGTCAGATACGCAGTATTTT.

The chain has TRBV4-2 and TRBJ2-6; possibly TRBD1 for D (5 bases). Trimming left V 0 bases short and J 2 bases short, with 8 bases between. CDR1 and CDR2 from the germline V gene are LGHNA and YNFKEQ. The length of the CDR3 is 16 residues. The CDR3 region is CASSQDQGTGANVLTF. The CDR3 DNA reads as TGTGCCAGCAGCCAAGATCAGGGAACTGGGGCCAACGTCCTGACTTTC.

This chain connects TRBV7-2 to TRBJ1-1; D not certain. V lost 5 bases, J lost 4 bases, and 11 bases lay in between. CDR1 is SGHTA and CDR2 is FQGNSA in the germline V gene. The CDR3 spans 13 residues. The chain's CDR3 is CASSLPRSTEAFF. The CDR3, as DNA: TGTGCCAGCAGCCTACCCAGGTCCACTGAAGCTTTCTTT.

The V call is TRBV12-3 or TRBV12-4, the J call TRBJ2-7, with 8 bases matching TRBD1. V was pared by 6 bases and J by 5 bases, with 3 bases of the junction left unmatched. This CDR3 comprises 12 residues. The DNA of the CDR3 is TGTGCCAGCAGGTCGGACAGGGACGAGCAGTACTTC. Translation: CASRSDRDEQYF.